The 16 T cell receptor beta chains presented below share a single source sample, sequenced in a study of blood T cell repertoires in COVID-19. Only in-frame clones appear in the TCRdb table, and some are missing; sequencing was by immunoSEQ multiplex PCR. The sample records over 150,000 clones, 75% to 90% being singletons. The sequenced sample consisted of PBMCs or T cells enriched from blood (not recorded which). These receptors came from a man between 35 and 55 years old who had recovered from COVID-19.

The chain couples TRBV7-9 to TRBJ1-1; 9 bases are a match to TRBD1. Germline V gives CDR1 SEHNR, CDR2 FQNEAQ (reference sequence). The V and J ends lost 4 bases and 0 bases, in that order; junction bases with no gene match: 3. CDR3 length equals 15 residues. The CDR3 nucleotides are TGTGCCAGCAGCTGGGGGACAGGGATGAACACTGAAGCTTTCTTT. Its protein product is CASSWGTGMNTEAFF.

The chain is built from TRBV30 and TRBJ2-6, with D unclear. This CDR3 has 14 amino acids. Germline V gene sequence: CDR1 GTSNPN, CDR2 SVGIG (reference sequence). V was shortened by 4 bases and J by 0 bases, with 7 bases between the two germline ends. The CDR3 DNA sequence: TGTGCCTGGACGTTGGCCTCTGGGGCCAACGTCCTGACTTTC. Protein sequence: CAWTLASGANVLTF.

This chain uses TRBV7-2 with TRBJ2-7; D remains unclear. The V end was cut by 1 base, the J end by 4 bases, with 8 bases between. The CDR3 sequence is 13 residues long. Per germline, CDR1 SGHTA and CDR2 FQGNSA. CDR3 residues: CASSLEVRYEQYF. The CDR3, as DNA: TGTGCCAGCAGCTTAGAGGTGAGGTACGAGCAGTACTTC.

The chain couples TRBV19 to TRBJ1-5; D ambiguous. The CDR3 length is 12 residues. The germline CDR1 and CDR2 sequences are LNHDA and SQIVND (reference sequence). Trimming pared 8 bases from V and 5 bases from J, leaving 10 bases between. The CDR3 reads CASGGRDQPQHF. DNA of the CDR3: TGTGCCAGTGGAGGGAGGGATCAGCCCCAGCATTTT.

This chain connects TRBV19 to TRBJ2-3; TRBD1 matches at 10 bases. This CDR3 contains 17 residues. V gave up 5 bases and J gave up 3 bases; unmatched junction bases: 11. Germline V gives CDR1 LNHDA, CDR2 SQIVND (reference sequence). CDR3 protein: CASSPAPGQGTTDTQYF. The CDR3 nucleotides are TGTGCCAGTAGTCCAGCCCCGGGACAGGGGACGACAGATACGCAGTATTTT.

This chain joins TRBV29-1 and TRBJ2-7, with TRBD1 matching 9 bases. Germline CDR1 and CDR2: SQVTM and ANQGSEA. The CDR3 has 15 residues. Unmatched junction bases numbered 14, after V lost 6 bases and J lost 5 bases. In DNA, the CDR3 is TGCAGCGTATCCATCGGATTGGACAGGGGACACGAGCAGTACTTC. Residues: CSVSIGLDRGHEQYF.

This chain uses TRBV5-1 with TRBJ2-3; D uncertain. Trimming removed 0 bases from V and 2 bases from J, with 10 bases in between. The CDR3 sequence is 15 residues long. The germline CDR1 and CDR2 sequences are SGHRS and YFSETQ. In nucleotides, the CDR3 is TGCGCCAGCAGCTTGGGACTCCTATTCACAGATACGCAGTATTTT. Its translation is CASSLGLLFTDTQYF.

Written as DNA, the CDR3 is TGTGCCAGCAGCTTAGGGCTAGCGGGGGGCCAAGAGACCCAGTACTTC. Protein product: CASSLGLAGGQETQYF. The rearrangement joins TRBV11-2 to TRBJ2-5, with 11 bases that match TRBD2. V dropped 1 base and J dropped 1; count of bases not matched to a gene: 2. This CDR3 has 16 amino acids. Germline V gene data show CDR1 as SGHAT and CDR2 as FQNNGV.

The CDR3 region has the DNA TGTGCCAGCAGCGCGACTAGCGGGAGGATCGATACGCAGTATTTT. This codes for CASSATSGRIDTQYF. This sequence joins TRBV7-8 and TRBJ2-3, with 13 bases aligning to TRBD2. Germline V CDR1 and CDR2: SGHVS, FQNEAQ. The trim removed 5 bases at V and 6 bases at J, leaving 5 bases unmatched. This CDR3 contains 15 residues. The variable domain in full, completed from reference TRBV7-8 and TRBJ2-3, reads GAGVSQSPRYKVAKRGQDVALRCDPISGHVSLFWYQQALGQGPEFLTYFQNEAQLDKSGLPSDRFFAERPEGSVSTLKIQRTQQEDSAVYLCASSATSGRIDTQYFGPGTRLTVL.

The rearrangement links TRBV10-1 to TRBJ2-1; no clear D gene. In germline, CDR1 is WNHNN, CDR2 SYGVQD (reference sequence). The CDR3 runs 12 residues. V lost 2 bases to trimming and J lost 4 bases, with 3 bases between them. The CDR3 bases are TGCGCCAGCAGTGAGCAATACAATGAGCAGTTCTTC. Protein sequence: CASSEQYNEQFF.

CDR3 nucleotide sequence: TGTGCCTGGCCCAACAGGGTGCAGGGTCAGCCCCAGCATTTT. It specifies CAWPNRVQGQPQHF. V gene TRBV30 combines with J gene TRBJ1-5; perhaps TRBD1 as D (6 bases). Trimming took off 5 bases at V and 6 bases at J, with 17 bases between the two ends. The CDR3 length is 14 residues. The germline gives CDR1 GTSNPN, CDR2 SVGIG (reference sequence).

This chain connects TRBV29-1 to TRBJ2-7; TRBD1 aligns across 9 bases. The CDR3 consists of 17 residues. V lost 5 bases and J lost 1; bases outside the gene matches: 15. The germline gives CDR1 SQVTM, CDR2 ANQGSEA. The CDR3 sequence is CSVTGQGSSGGSYEQYF. DNA for the CDR3: TGCAGCGTTACGGGACAGGGTTCTTCCGGGGGATCCTACGAGCAGTACTTC.

The chain links TRBV27 to TRBJ2-3; TRBD1 agrees at 7 bases. V gave up 3 bases and J gave up 5 bases; unmatched junction bases: 8. The germline gives CDR1 MNHEY, CDR2 SMNVEV (reference sequence). This CDR3 has 15 amino acids. This chain's CDR3 is CASSFEGAGGDTQYF. In DNA form, the CDR3 reads TGTGCCAGCAGTTTCGAGGGGGCAGGTGGAGATACGCAGTATTTT.

The chain couples TRBV11-2 to TRBJ1-2; the match to TRBD1 covers 7 bases. The ends lost 4 bases at V and 2 bases at J; junction bases unmatched: 7. The germline CDR1 and CDR2 sequences are SGHAT and FQNNGV. This CDR3 is built from 15 residues. CDR3 nucleotide sequence: TGTGCCAGCAGCTCGTCGGCAGGGGGAAACTATGGCTACACCTTC. Translated: CASSSSAGGNYGYTF.

This chain joins TRBV4-1 and TRBJ2-7; no reliable D call. V gave up 3 bases and J gave up 4 bases, with 13 bases separating them. In germline, CDR1 is MGHRA, CDR2 YSYEKL. CDR3 length equals 14 residues. CDR3 DNA sequence: TGCGCCAGCAGCCATCCGGGTTACCCTTACGAGCAGTACTTC. Amino acid sequence: CASSHPGYPYEQYF.

The genes are TRBV16 and TRBJ1-1; D is unresolved. This CDR3 is built from 12 residues. Germline V gives CDR1 KGHSY, CDR2 FQNENV. The V and J ends lost 0 bases and 7 bases respectively, with 6 bases between them. The CDR3 sequence is CASSQSRFEAFF. CDR3 coding DNA: TGTGCCAGCAGCCAATCGAGGTTTGAAGCTTTCTTT. The full variable domain, in which reference TRBV16 and TRBJ1-1 provide the parts outside the CDR3, is GEEVAQTPKHLVRGEGQKAKLYCAPIKGHSYVFWYQQVLKNEFKFLISFQNENVFDETGMPKERFSAKCLPNSPCSLEIQATKLEDSAVYFCASSQSRFEAFFGQGTRLTVV.